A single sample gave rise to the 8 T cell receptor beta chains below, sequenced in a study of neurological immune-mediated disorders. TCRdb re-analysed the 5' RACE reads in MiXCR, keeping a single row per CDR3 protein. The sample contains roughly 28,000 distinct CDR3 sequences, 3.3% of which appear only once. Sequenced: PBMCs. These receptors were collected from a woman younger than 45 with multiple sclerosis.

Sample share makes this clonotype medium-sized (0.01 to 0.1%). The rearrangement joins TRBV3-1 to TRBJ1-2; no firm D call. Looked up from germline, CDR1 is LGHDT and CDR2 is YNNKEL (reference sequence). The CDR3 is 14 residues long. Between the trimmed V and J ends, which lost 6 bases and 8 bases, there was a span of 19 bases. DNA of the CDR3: TGTGCCAGCAGTTACGGACGGAACCAGCGAGGCTACACCTTC. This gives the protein CASSYGRNQRGYTF. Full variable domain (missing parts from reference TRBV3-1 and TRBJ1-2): DTAVSQTPKYLVTQMGNDKSIKCEQNLGHDTMYWYKQDSKKFLKIMFSYNNKELIINETVPNRFSPKSPDKAHLNLHINSLELGDSAVYFCASSYGRNQRGYTFGSGTRLTVV.

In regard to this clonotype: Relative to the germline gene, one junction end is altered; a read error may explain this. The CDR3 sequence is CSAKRGSGKTIYF. The CDR3 coding sequence is TGCAGCGCCAAACGGGGATCTGGAAAAACCATATATTTT. The rearrangement uses TRBV29-1 and TRBJ1-3, with D uncertain. Germline CDR1 reads SQVTM; CDR2 reads ANQGSEA. This CDR3 is 13 amino acids long.

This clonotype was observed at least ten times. The CDR3 DNA follows: TGTGCCAGCAGTCGCTACGGGGGGGGCACAGATACGCAGTATTTT. It translates to CASSRYGGGTDTQYF. This chain joins TRBV7-2 and TRBJ2-3, with 8 bases matching TRBD2. V shed 6 bases, J shed 1 base, and the junction held 6 bases outside the gene matches. The germline V gene encodes CDR1 SGHTA and CDR2 FQGNSA. The CDR3 totals 15 residues.

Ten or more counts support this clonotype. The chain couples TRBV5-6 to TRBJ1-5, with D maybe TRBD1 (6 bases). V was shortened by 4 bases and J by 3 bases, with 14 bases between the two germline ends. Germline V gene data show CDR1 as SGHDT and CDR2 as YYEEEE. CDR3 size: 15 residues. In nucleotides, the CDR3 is TGTGCCAGCAGCAACAGGGAAAGAAACAATCAGCCCCAGCATTTT. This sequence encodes CASSNRERNNQPQHF.

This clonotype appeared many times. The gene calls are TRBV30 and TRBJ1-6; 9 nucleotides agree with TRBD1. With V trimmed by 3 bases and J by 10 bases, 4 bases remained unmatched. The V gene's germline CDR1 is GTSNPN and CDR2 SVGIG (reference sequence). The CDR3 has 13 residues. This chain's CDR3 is CAWSGTGQSPLHF. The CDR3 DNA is TGTGCCTGGAGCGGGACAGGGCAATCACCCCTCCACTTT.

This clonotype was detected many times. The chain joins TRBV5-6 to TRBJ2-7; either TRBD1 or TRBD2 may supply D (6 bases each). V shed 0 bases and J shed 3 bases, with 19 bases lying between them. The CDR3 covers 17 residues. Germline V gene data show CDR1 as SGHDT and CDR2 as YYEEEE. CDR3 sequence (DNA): TGTGCCAGCAGCTTGGACGGGGGCCGGGATGTTCACTACGAGCAGTACTTC. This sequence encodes CASSLDGGRDVHYEQYF.

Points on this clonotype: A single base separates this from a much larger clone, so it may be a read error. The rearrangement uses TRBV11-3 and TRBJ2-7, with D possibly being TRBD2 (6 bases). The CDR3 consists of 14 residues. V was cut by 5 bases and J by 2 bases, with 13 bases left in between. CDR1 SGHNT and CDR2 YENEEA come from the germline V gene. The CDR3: CASSPGGTTYEQYF. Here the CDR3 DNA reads TGTGCCAGCAGCCCCGGGGGAACGACCTACGAGCAGTACTTC.

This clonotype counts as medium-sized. The CDR3 region has the DNA TGCGCCAGCAGCCAAGTGCTAGCGGGAGAGCCCTACAATGAGCAGTTCTTC. Amino acids: CASSQVLAGEPYNEQFF. This chain connects TRBV4-1 to TRBJ2-1; 10 bases align to TRBD2. From germline, CDR1 is MGHRA and CDR2 YSYEKL. The CDR3 consists of 17 residues. V shed 1 base and J 2 bases; nucleotides not matched to a gene: 5.